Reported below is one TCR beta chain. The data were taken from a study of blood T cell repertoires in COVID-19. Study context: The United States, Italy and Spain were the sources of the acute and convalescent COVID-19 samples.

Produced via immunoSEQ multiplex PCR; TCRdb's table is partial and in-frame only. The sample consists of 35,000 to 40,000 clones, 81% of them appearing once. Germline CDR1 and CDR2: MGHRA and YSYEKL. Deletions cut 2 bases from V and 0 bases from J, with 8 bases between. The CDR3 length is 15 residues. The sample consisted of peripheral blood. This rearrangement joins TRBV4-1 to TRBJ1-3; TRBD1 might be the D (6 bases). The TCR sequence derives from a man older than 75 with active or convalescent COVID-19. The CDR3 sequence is CASSQRDISGNTIYF. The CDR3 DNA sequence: TGCGCCAGCAGCCAACGGGACATCTCTGGAAACACCATATATTTT.